Listed below are T cell receptor beta chains from one sample, sequenced in a study of T cells in Graves' hyperthyroidism and ophthalmopathy. TCRdb fed the multiplex PCR reads into MiXCR, producing one record per CDR3 protein. Of some 700,000 distinct CDR3 sequences detected, approximately 15% appear once; the ten largest clones hold 15% to 19%. The sequencing input was blood. All receptors derive from a man aged 45 to 65 with Graves' hyperthyroidism. Both conserved end residues are part of each CDR3.

V,length,CDR3
TRBV15,14,CATSKDRGNTEAFF
TRBV6-2/TRBV6-3,19,CASSYQPTSGRVLTDTQYF
TRBV14,18,CASSQRQTPSSGANVLTF
TRBV28,16,CASSVSGLSSYNEQFF
TRBV6-1,14,CASRAHNRGAEAFF
TRBV15,15,CATSRDPGAGYEQYF
TRBV28,15,CASIYSSGANEKLFF
TRBV28,11,CASSSHYGYTF
TRBV2,10,CASTADTQYF
TRBV3-1,16,CASSYAGTTVTDTQYF